This TCR beta chain was found in a study of CD8 T cells in Susac syndrome. The authors reverse transcribed roughly 0.5 to 1 ug RNA with random hexamers. Multiplex PCR with immunoSEQ amplified the TCR beta CDR3 across 54 Vbeta and 13 Jbeta. TCRdb reanalysed the immunoSEQ multiplex PCR reads using MiXCR and keeps one entry per CDR3 protein. The sample lists about 66,000 distinct CDR3 sequences, around 96% occurring once. Germline V gene lookup returns CDR1 LNHDA and CDR2 SQIVND (reference sequence). V lost 1 base, J lost 10 bases, and 14 bases lay in between. The CDR3 is 14 amino acids. The multiple sclerosis control group consisted of treatment-naive patients whose relapsing-remitting disease, which was either stable or active, fulfilled revised McDonald criteria.

The gene calls are TRBV19 and TRBJ2-1, with unresolved D. Sequencing input: CD8+ T cells from PBMCs. The clonotype was recovered from a human donor with multiple sclerosis. CDR3 sequence (DNA): TGTGCCAGTAGTATAGCTTCGCCATCTGGGGAGCAGTTCTTC. This gives the protein CASSIASPSGEQFF.